This record looks at one T cell receptor (beta chain) sequence and its context. The antigen is undetermined. The data are from a study of shared clonotypes between healthy human individuals. General study findings and limits: Tissues were not sampled, only blood, and their repertoires likely differ.

The ends were cut back, 5 bases at V and 3 bases at J, with 17 bases in the middle. Germline CDR1 and CDR2: SNHLY and FYNNEI. The CDR3 contains 15 residues. The method was immunoSEQ multiplex PCR; TCRdb's version includes in-frame clones alone and lacks a portion of them. The sample includes under 1,100,000 clones, approximately 70% of them seen just once. The healthy adult donors were HIV-negative and reported no recent acute infections or vaccinations. This receptor was identified in a man between 18 and 35 years old in good health. The sequencing input was memory CD4+ T cells sorted from blood. The subset here: CD45RA-negative fraction. The V gene is TRBV2, the J gene TRBJ2-7; D not resolved. CDR3 coding DNA: TGTGCCAGCAGTAAACAGCTGATAGAACGCTACGAGCAGTACTTC. Protein sequence: CASSKQLIERYEQYF.